This is a list of T cell receptor beta chains from one sample in a study of shared clonotypes between healthy human individuals. The assay was immunoSEQ multiplex PCR, and TCRdb's table has in-frame clones only and misses some. The sample shows millions of clones, about 95% of them seen only once. Sequencing was done on a sample of naive CD8+ T cells sorted from blood. The source is a man between 18 and 35 years old in good health. Both conserved end residues are part of each CDR3. Fields, in order: V gene, clone size, D gene, J gene, CDR3 length, CDR3 protein. A D gene is named only where the DNA matches it firmly. Where a row states a size, it is once, few, many or the class of an expanded clone; other rows omit it.

TRBV11-2,-,-,TRBJ1-2,12,CASSLYQPGITF
TRBV9,-,-,TRBJ1-5,14,CASSPSGSNQPQHF
TRBV10-3,-,-,TRBJ2-7,12,CAISQDSYEQYF
TRBV6-4,-,TRBD1,TRBJ1-2,17,CASSDNRDRGLARGYTF
TRBV7-9,-,-,TRBJ2-3,15,CASSQGSLSTDTQYF
TRBV10-3,-,TRBD2,TRBJ2-5,14,CAISEPSGEETQYF
TRBV19,-,TRBD1,TRBJ2-7,15,CASSMGQGAFNEQYF
TRBV29-1,-,-,TRBJ2-7,15,CSVEDPGLSSYEQYF
TRBV13,-,-,TRBJ2-5,13,CASSLQGNPLADF
TRBV27,-,-,TRBJ2-1,14,CASSPSSSYNEQFF
TRBV4-3,-,-,TRBJ2-7,15,CASSQDRGLFYEQYF
TRBV27,-,-,TRBJ1-2,15,CASSPYSTGFYGYTF
TRBV13,-,TRBD2,TRBJ2-1,21,CASSLTPGTSGRYRSYNEQFF
TRBV19,-,TRBD1,TRBJ2-7,15,CASSPRDRAPYEQYF
TRBV29-1,-,TRBD2,TRBJ2-5,14,CSVELAGVWETQYF
TRBV30,-,TRBD1,TRBJ1-1,13,CAWSVWTGTEAFF
TRBV9,-,TRBD2,TRBJ2-5,14,CASSPLTGGGTQYF
TRBV4-1,-,-,TRBJ2-2,14,CASSVGANTGELFF
TRBV6-5,-,-,TRBJ1-1,14,CASSQRGMNTEAFF
TRBV4-1,-,-,TRBJ2-5,13,CASSQGTQETQYF
TRBV7-7,-,TRBD2,TRBJ2-5,14,CASSLAGLEETQYF
TRBV27,once,-,TRBJ1-6,16,CASSTGPGSYNSPLHF
TRBV13,-,-,TRBJ2-2,13,CASSPRNTGELFF
TRBV7-6,-,TRBD2,TRBJ2-7,15,CASSIGTSGAYEQYF
TRBV29-1,-,TRBD1,TRBJ1-1,13,CSVADRGRTEAFF
TRBV11-2,-,TRBD2,TRBJ2-7,16,CASSFLTSGSSYEQYF
TRBV7-9,-,TRBD2,TRBJ2-7,16,CASSSPPLAYSYEQYF
TRBV28,-,TRBD1,TRBJ1-2,13,CASSLDREYGYTF
TRBV21-1,-,-,TRBJ2-3,20,CASSKEGIKGPPNRTDTQYF
TRBV7-6,-,TRBD2,TRBJ2-7,16,CASSLGTSGAPYEQYF
TRBV15,-,TRBD2,TRBJ2-5,15,CATGAGGLRSETQYF
TRBV2,-,TRBD1,TRBJ2-7,17,CAFSPYPGTDIVYEQYF
TRBV4-3,-,-,TRBJ1-1,14,CASRRRDGNTEAFF
TRBV4-1,-,-,TRBJ2-3,17,CASSQVPGYYGTDTQYF
TRBV7-9,-,TRBD2,TRBJ2-5,14,CASSFGGGQETQYF
TRBV9,-,TRBD2,TRBJ2-5,16,CASSAEGLVNYETQYF
TRBV7-9,-,-,TRBJ2-7,14,CASSLGGAPYEQYF
TRBV7-9,-,-,TRBJ1-1,14,CASTGTTRDTEAFF
TRBV27,once,TRBD1,TRBJ1-2,15,CASSYRTDRNYGYTF
TRBV7-2,-,-,TRBJ2-1,15,CASSLGPGWGWEQFF
TRBV29-1,-,-,TRBJ1-2,12,CSVEDIEYGYTF
TRBV5-6,-,TRBD1,TRBJ2-7,16,CASRSISGQGYYEQYF